The 10 T cell receptor beta chains below all came from one sample that was sequenced in a study of control samples from healthy donors and cancer patients. The assay was immunoSEQ multiplex PCR, and TCRdb's table has in-frame clones only and misses some. The table shows more than 60,000 clones, with about nine tenths occurring only once. Sample: PBMCs. These receptors were collected from a woman between 50 and 59 years old with colorectal cancer.

This chain links TRBV30 with TRBJ1-5; perhaps TRBD1 as D (5 bases). V shed 2 bases and J shed 2 bases, with 10 bases lying between them. The germline V gene encodes CDR1 GTSNPN and CDR2 SVGIG (reference sequence). This CDR3 has 14 amino acids. CDR3 region: CAWSRGHGNQPQHF. DNA of the CDR3: TGTGCCTGGAGTCGGGGCCATGGCAATCAGCCCCAGCATTTT.

The genes are TRBV5-1 and TRBJ2-3, with 13 nucleotides matching TRBD2. With 7 bases clipped from V and 3 bases from J, the junction kept 2 bases outside the gene matches. Germline values: CDR1 SGHRS, CDR2 YFSETQ. The CDR3 loop spans 14 amino acids. The CDR3 loop reads CASRLAGGTDTQYF. For the CDR3, the DNA is TGCGCCAGCCGACTAGCGGGGGGAACAGATACGCAGTATTTT.

The chain employs TRBV7-2 and TRBJ1-2, with D possibly TRBD1 on 5 matching bases. The CDR3 runs 16 residues. V shed 1 base and J shed 4 bases, with 16 bases lying between them. Germline CDR1 is SGHTA and CDR2 is FQGNSA. This CDR3 is CASSLGHGGFSYGYTF. CDR3 in DNA: TGTGCCAGCAGCTTAGGGCACGGGGGTTTTTCCTATGGCTACACCTTC.

The chain links TRBV6-2 or TRBV6-3 to TRBJ2-7; D gene uncertain. Germline-derived CDR1 and CDR2 are MNHEY and SVGEGT. The CDR3 extends over 14 amino acids. V was trimmed by 4 bases and J by 3 bases, leaving 13 bases between them. CDR3 protein: CASSSHTVIYEQYV. The CDR3, as DNA: TGTGCCAGCAGTTCCCACACGGTCATCTACGAGCAGTACGTC.

The CDR3 region has the DNA TGTGCCAGCAGCCCTGGGACAGGGACCGCCGGGGAGCTGTTTTTT. Translating it yields CASSPGTGTAGELFF. V is TRBV7-2 and J is TRBJ2-2; the match to TRBD1 covers 9 bases. Germline CDR1 reads SGHTA; CDR2 reads FQGNSA. This CDR3 spans 15 amino acids. The trim removed 5 bases at V and 6 bases at J, leaving 7 bases unmatched.

This clone was counted a single time. In the same sample, other DNA sequences code for this CDR3. The V call is TRBV4-3, the J call TRBJ1-1; a possible D gene is TRBD1 (6 bases). Germline CDR1 reads LGHNA; CDR2 reads YSLEER. The CDR3 sequence is 14 residues long. Trimming stripped 2 bases from V and 2 bases from J, with 9 bases between. CDR3 DNA sequence: TGCGCCAGCAGCCAATCCGGGACAAACACTGAAGCTTTCTTT. Encoded protein: CASSQSGTNTEAFF.

The chain links TRBV19 to TRBJ2-1; possible D gene TRBD2, 5 bases. The CDR3 sequence is 16 residues long. CDR1 and CDR2 from the germline V gene are LNHDA and SQIVND (reference sequence). Trimming removed 11 bases at V and 2 bases at J, with 22 bases between. Here the CDR3 reads CASSLEAGYPYNEQFF. For the CDR3, the DNA is TGTGCCTCCAGTTTAGAGGCGGGTTACCCCTACAATGAGCAGTTCTTC.

This clone was found a few times. The chain has TRBV5-6 and TRBJ1-3; 10 bases line up with TRBD1. The CDR3 contains 16 residues. Unmatched junction bases numbered 8, after V lost 6 bases and J lost 2 bases. Germline CDR1 is SGHDT and CDR2 is YYEEEE. The chain's CDR3 is CASTPRTGGTGNTIYF. Here the CDR3 DNA reads TGTGCCAGCACCCCCCGGACAGGGGGTACTGGAAACACCATATATTTT. The full variable domain, with the rest looked up from reference TRBV5-6 and TRBJ1-3, is DAGVTQSPTHLIKTRGQQVTLRCSPKSGHDTVSWYQQALGQGPQFIFQYYEEEERQRGNFPDRFSGHQFPNYSSELNVNALLLGDSALYLCASTPRTGGTGNTIYFGEGSWLTVV.

V usage is TRBV7-2 and J usage is TRBJ1-3, with D unclear. The CDR3 has 15 amino acids. Germline V gives CDR1 SGHTA, CDR2 FQGNSA. Trimming took off 1 base at V and 1 base at J, with 8 bases between the two ends. The CDR3 DNA reads TGTGCCAGCAGCTTAGATAGCGATTCTGGAAACACCATATATTTT. As protein: CASSLDSDSGNTIYF.

The DNA of the CDR3 is TGTGCCAGTAGTCCGGACAGGGGCGATGAGCAGTTCTTC. It encodes CASSPDRGDEQFF. The gene calls are TRBV19 and TRBJ2-1, with TRBD1 matching over 9 bases. Trimming took 5 bases from V and 8 from J; bases not matched to a gene: 4. Germline loops: CDR1 LNHDA, CDR2 SQIVND (reference sequence). The CDR3 contains 13 residues. Filled out from reference TRBV19 and TRBJ2-1, the complete variable domain reads DGGITQSPKYLFRKEGQNVTLSCEQNLNHDAMYWYRQDPGQGLRLIYYSQIVNDFQKGDIAEGYSVSREKKESFPLTVTSAQKNPTAFYLCASSPDRGDEQFFGPGTRLTVL.